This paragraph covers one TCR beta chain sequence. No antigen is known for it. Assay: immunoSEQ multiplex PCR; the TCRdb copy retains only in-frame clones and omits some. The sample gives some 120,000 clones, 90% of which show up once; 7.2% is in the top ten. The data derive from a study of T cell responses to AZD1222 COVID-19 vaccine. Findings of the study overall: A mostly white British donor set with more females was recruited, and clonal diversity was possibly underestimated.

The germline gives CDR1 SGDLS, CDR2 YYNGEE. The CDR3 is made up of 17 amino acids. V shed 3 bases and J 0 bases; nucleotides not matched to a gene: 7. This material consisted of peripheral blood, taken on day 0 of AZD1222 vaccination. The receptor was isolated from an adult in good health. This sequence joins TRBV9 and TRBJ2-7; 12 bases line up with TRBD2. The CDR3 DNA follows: TGTGCCAGCAGCGCAGGACTAGCGGGGAGCTTCTCCTACGAGCAGTACTTC. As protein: CASSAGLAGSFSYEQYF.